This T cell receptor beta chain was profiled in a study of STAT5B mutations in CD4+ large granular lymphocyte leukemia. Clones were sequenced by immunoSEQ multiplex PCR, and TCRdb holds only the in-frame ones, with some missing. The sample includes 20,000 or so clones, roughly 80% of them seen just once. About this clone: Its antigen is undetermined.

Findings of the study overall: No patients shared main leukemic clonotypes, though about 26% appeared at low frequency elsewhere.

This sequence was found in a human donor in good health. The sample consisted of CD4+ T cells from blood buffy coats.

CDR3 in DNA: TGTGCCAGCAGTTACTCAGGACAGGGAGGTGGCTACACCTTC. As protein: CASSYSGQGGGYTF. The V gene is TRBV6-6, the J gene TRBJ1-2; 8 bases line up with TRBD1. The V and J ends lost 0 bases and 7 bases, in that order; junction bases with no gene match: 4. The CDR3 runs to 14 residues. CDR1 MNHNY and CDR2 SVGAGI come from the germline V gene (reference sequence).